The T cell receptor (beta chain) described here comes from a study of graft-versus-host responses after intestinal transplantation. About the research overall: Uniformly, recipients were administered anti-thymocyte globulin induction with subsequent tacrolimus and steroids for 3 to 4 years. General study results and limits: Present in recipient marrow, GvH clones included some that appeared first in ileum or blood. High graft-versus-host to host-versus-graft T cell clonal ratios marked allografts of patients with graft-donor macrochimerism.

Data came from immunoSEQ multiplex PCR; TCRdb stores just in-frame clones and leaves some out. Of about 45,000 clones in the sample, roughly nine tenths were seen once. This clone was detected once. The antigen remains unidentified. The input for sequencing was PBMCs, taken 524 days after transplant. The sequence came from a human patient who received an intestinal transplant, so some T cells may come from the graft donor.

The CDR3 is CASSVAGLSSYEQYF. The CDR3 bases are TGTGCCAGCAGCGTGGCGGGTCTAAGCTCCTACGAGCAGTACTTC. This chain links TRBV9 with TRBJ2-5; weak D call: TRBD2 (5 bases). The DNA end is more similar to TRBJ2-7, so the J call may be wrong. The V gene's germline CDR1 is SGDLS and CDR2 YYNGEE. This CDR3 region has 15 residues.